This T cell receptor (beta chain) originates from a study of T cells after yellow fever vaccination. General observations from the study: Post-booster repertoires again held most primary-vaccination clones (about 96% CD4, 75% to 90% CD8). Abundant clonotypes from the bulk population could have been carried over as contaminants into FACS-sorted repertoires.

This CDR3 contains 14 residues. Germline V gene lookup returns CDR1 LGHNA and CDR2 YNFKEQ. A 5'RACE template-switching step, the method used to make TCR cDNA, added a universal primer site and UMIs. TCRdb re-derived calls from the 5' RACE reads in MiXCR, one entry per CDR3 protein. Among 620,000 or so distinct CDR3 sequences listed, about a sixth were seen once. For this clonotype: Its target is not known. Germline is not matched at one junction end, which may reflect a read error.

This receptor was identified in a young man who received the YFV17D yellow fever vaccine. The chain combines TRBV4-2 with TRBJ2-5; unclear D gene. This sample comprised PBMCs, obtained roughly 5 days after the first yellow fever vaccination. CDR3 DNA: TGTGCCAGCAGCCAAGTTACGGACCAAGAGACCCTGTACTTC. As protein: CASSQVTDQETLYF.